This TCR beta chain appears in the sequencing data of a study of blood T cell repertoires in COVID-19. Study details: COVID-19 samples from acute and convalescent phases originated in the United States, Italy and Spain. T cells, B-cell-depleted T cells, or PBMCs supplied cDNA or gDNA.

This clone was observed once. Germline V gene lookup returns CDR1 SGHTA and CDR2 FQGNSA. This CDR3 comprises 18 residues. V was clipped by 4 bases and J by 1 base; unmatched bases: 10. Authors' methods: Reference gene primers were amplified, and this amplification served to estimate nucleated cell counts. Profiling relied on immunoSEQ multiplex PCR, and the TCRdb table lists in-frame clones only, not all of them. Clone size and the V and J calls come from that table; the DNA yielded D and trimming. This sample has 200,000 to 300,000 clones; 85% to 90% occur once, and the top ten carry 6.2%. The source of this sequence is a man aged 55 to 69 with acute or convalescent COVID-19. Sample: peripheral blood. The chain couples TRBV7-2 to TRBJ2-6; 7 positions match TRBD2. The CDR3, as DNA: TGTGCCAGCAGCTCCCCCGGGGGGATGAGGTCTGGGGCCAACGTCCTGACTTTC. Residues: CASSSPGGMRSGANVLTF.